In its sample, the clone carrying this TCR beta chain was seen many times. Its antigen is unidentified. Germline V lookup: CDR1 SGHRS, CDR2 YFSETQ. The CDR3 is 13 amino acids. V was clipped by 0 bases and J by 13 bases, with 16 bases between them. The data derive from a study of regulatory T cells in long-lasting Graves disease. Time point indicated: newly diagnosed GD, antithyroid drugs for less than 3 months. PBMC RNA served as the TCR library source. Findings and limits, study-wide: Newly diagnosed patients shared 966 public clonotypes; persistent patients shared about 2,700. Under persistent disease, TRBV28, TRBJ1-2 and TRBJ2-5 were used preferentially.

Library construction for TCR beta used iRepertoire HTBI primers and Arm-PCR of CDR3 regions. Using its own MiXCR run on the multiplex PCR reads, TCRdb lists one record per CDR3 protein. This table has some 600,000 distinct CDR3 sequences, 16% appearing once. These data also featured in a second study, about T cells in Graves' hyperthyroidism and ophthalmopathy. That work adds: The study defined stable Graves' hyperthyroidism as no ophthalmopathy progression within 18 months.

The sequencing used peripheral blood mononuclear cells (PBMCs), collected at new diagnosis, from a patient treated with antithyroid drugs. The sequence was collected from a man between 18 and 35 years old with Graves disease. V and J are TRBV5-1 and TRBJ1-1; D might be TRBD1 (5 bases). The CDR3 here is CASSLAQGEWIFF. CDR3 in DNA: TGCGCCAGCAGCTTGGCCCAGGGAGAGTGGATTTTCTTT.